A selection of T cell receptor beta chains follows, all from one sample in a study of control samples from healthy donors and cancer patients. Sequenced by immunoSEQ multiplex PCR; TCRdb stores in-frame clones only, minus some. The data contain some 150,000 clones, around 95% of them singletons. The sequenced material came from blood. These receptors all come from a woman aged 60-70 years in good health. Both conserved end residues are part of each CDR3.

CASSPVQDTEAFF TRBJ1-1 TRBV18
CASSYAENTGELFF TRBJ2-2 TRBV6-5
CASSLGDRGTYGYTF TRBJ1-2 TRBV28
CASSPSREKLFF TRBJ1-4 TRBV6-5
CASSQSLAVTGVAKNIQYF TRBJ2-4 TRBV4-2
CASSQYGINNEQFF TRBJ2-1 TRBV3-1/TRBV3-2
CASSPRGMENIQYF TRBJ2-4 TRBV14
CASSQDRPDSIHNEQFF TRBJ2-1 TRBV4-1
CATSRGGYSNQPQHF TRBJ1-5 TRBV15
CASSQGSSGARAKNIQYF TRBJ2-4 TRBV4-3
CASKGRNTGELFF TRBJ2-2 TRBV2
CASSIAGYHEQYF TRBJ2-7 TRBV19
CASSVFAGVNTEAFF TRBJ1-1 TRBV9
CASSRQGVYEQYF TRBJ2-7 TRBV6-4
CASSQVWDAGEYGYTF TRBJ1-2 TRBV4-1
CASSRQTQQETQYF TRBJ2-5 TRBV7-2
CASSLVVEMNTEAFF TRBJ1-1 TRBV7-2
CASSRQENTEAFF TRBJ1-1 TRBV6-4
CASSGAGTGYGYTF TRBJ1-2 TRBV10-2
CSRVEAEAFF TRBJ1-1 TRBV20-1
CASSYRQGHYGYTF TRBJ1-2 TRBV4-3
CASSYDVTSEAFF TRBJ1-1 TRBV7-9
CASSLVNSNQPQHF TRBJ1-5 TRBV5-6
CASSFIRTGNTGELFF TRBJ2-2 TRBV5-6
CASSPERSTDTQYF TRBJ2-3 TRBV7-9
CASSYSPRGGLYNEQYF TRBJ2-7 TRBV6-2/TRBV6-3
CASSQARGYIQYF TRBJ2-4 TRBV4-3
CASSPPGTSQGTQYF TRBJ2-5 TRBV7-8
CASSLGTAYEQYF TRBJ2-7 TRBV11-2
CASRRAIGTDTQYF TRBJ2-3 TRBV7-9
CASSLVGGGFNEQFF TRBJ2-1 TRBV7-8
CASSLAGTGNNSPLHF TRBJ1-6 TRBV7-2
CASSMEHVNSPLHF TRBJ1-6 TRBV19
CASSRALTGGLDYGYTF TRBJ1-2 TRBV5-4
CASSLVLAGGTEAFF TRBJ1-1 TRBV7-2
CASSQDRQGPYGYTF TRBJ1-2 TRBV4-3
CASSYPDSYEQYF TRBJ2-7 TRBV6-2/TRBV6-3
CASSARRGSGGTYNEQFF TRBJ2-1 TRBV9
CASSLAGRTYNEQFF TRBJ2-1 TRBV7-9
CASGLVVGRLETQYF TRBJ2-5 TRBV12-5
CASSASGGDTGELFF TRBJ2-2 TRBV6-4
CASSPHSNEQFF TRBJ2-1 TRBV3-1/TRBV3-2
CASSIGQGLYTEAFF TRBJ1-1 TRBV5-1
CASSPWGGGGNSPLHF TRBJ1-6 TRBV7-9
CASSLELTGITEAFF TRBJ1-1 TRBV4-3
CASSLLGRSYNSPLHF TRBJ1-6 TRBV7-9
CASIRGTTGELFF TRBJ2-2 TRBV12-3/TRBV12-4
CASSLRNTEAFF TRBJ1-1 TRBV12-3/TRBV12-4
CASSPGLAGEEAQYF TRBJ2-5 TRBV2
CASSIGSNSPLHF TRBJ1-6 TRBV7-3
CASSISVGRNTGELFF TRBJ2-2 TRBV19
CASSPVESSGANVLTF TRBJ2-6 TRBV18
CASSYNIGAYEQYF TRBJ2-7 TRBV6-2/TRBV6-3
CASSLDGGQPQHF TRBJ1-5 TRBV7-2
CASSQQGTSGNTIYF TRBJ1-3 TRBV11-2